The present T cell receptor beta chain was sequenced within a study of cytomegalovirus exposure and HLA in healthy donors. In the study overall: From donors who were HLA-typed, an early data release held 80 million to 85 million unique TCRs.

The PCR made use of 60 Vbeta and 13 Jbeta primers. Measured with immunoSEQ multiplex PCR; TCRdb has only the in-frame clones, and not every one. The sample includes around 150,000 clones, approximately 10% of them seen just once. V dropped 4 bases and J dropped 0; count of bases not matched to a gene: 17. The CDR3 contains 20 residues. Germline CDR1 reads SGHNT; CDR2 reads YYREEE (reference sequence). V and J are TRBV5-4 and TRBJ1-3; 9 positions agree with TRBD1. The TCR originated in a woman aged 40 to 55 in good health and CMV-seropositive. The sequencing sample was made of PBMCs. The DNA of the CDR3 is TGTGCCAGCAGCCCGGGACAGGGCCCTATCAATGCCCACTCTGGAAACACCATATATTTT. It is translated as CASSPGQGPINAHSGNTIYF.